This entry concerns a single T cell receptor beta chain. The antigen it binds to is not known. Base qualities were left out, and no much larger clone turns up one base away. Participants in the prospective study were aged about 18 to 89 years, lived in over 20 United States geographic areas, and enrolled through a virtual design. In the prospective study, cohorts were assigned on the basis of participant-reported clinical history obtained from a screening survey and a study questionnaire. In the prospective study, mobile phlebotomists collected whole blood, serum and a nasopharyngeal or oropharyngeal swab from each participant. Prospective study participants could optionally give additional blood draws and questionnaires over a roughly 2-month period. Blood samples from the prospective study were shipped frozen or at room temperature prior to DNA extraction. The immunoSEQ Assay, a bias-controlled multiplex PCR, was used to amplify TCRbeta CDR3 regions from genomic DNA. For the original study's pipeline: The number of nucleated cells in each sample was estimated from the amplification of reference gene primers within the assay. Sequence reads were collapsed and filtered to measure the absolute abundance of every unique TCRbeta CDR3 rearrangement. Productive Simpson clonality was computed per sample as the square root of Simpson's diversity index over productive rearrangements. This is the immuneACCESS table as TCRdb keeps it, with only in-frame sequences that have V and J called. A part of the clones is gone; compared with another copy, unresolved V genes explain less than half, and the rest is unexplained. That table supplies the V and J calls and clone size; D and trimming were determined from the DNA. The sample includes roughly 400,000 clones, with 88% observed a single time. The leading ten clones occupy around 2.1% of the sample.

CDR1 SGHDT and CDR2 YYEEEE were looked up in the germline V gene. Its CDR3 holds 14 amino acids, cysteine through phenylalanine. Solely the CDR3 DNA is kept, with 42 bases framed from the first base. The trim is 1 base for V and 1 base for J, with a gap of 8 bases between the germline ends. The sample comes from a study of blood T cell repertoires in COVID-19 (dated by TCRdb to between 2020 and 2021). For context, the study as a whole: Samples from collaborators originated in the United States, Italy and Spain and spanned both the acute and convalescent phases of COVID-19. The material from the prospective study consisted of cDNA or gDNA derived from T cells, B-cell-depleted T cells, or PBMCs. Deeply sampled blood TCRbeta repertoires from subjects exposed to, actively infected with, or recovered from COVID-19 were included in the dataset. The repertoires were released in a freely available public database meant as a resource for research on the immune response to SARS-CoV-2. Samples were obtained from the ongoing ImmuneRACE study (first 160 participants) and from over a thousand subjects provided by 6 global collaborators. Sample metadata almost always included a de-identified subject ID, COVID-19 status, age in years and sex. Where available, HLA class I and class II types were taken from metadata supplied by the sample provider and were not determined by assay-based typing.

General findings and caveats noted by the study authors: How much clinical and demographic metadata was included differed by source and by participant, and the metadata was provided uncurated.

Sequencing was done on a sample of PBMCs or T cells enriched from blood (not recorded which). The rearrangement combines TRBV5-6 with TRBJ1-1, with no confidently assigned D gene. This TCR derives from a middle-aged woman with acute COVID-19. The base sequence is TGTGCCAGCAGCTTGAGTCTAGGGAACACTGAAGCTTTCTTT. It translates as CASSLSLGNTEAFF. Supplemented by the reference TRBV5-6 and TRBJ1-1 proteins around the CDR3, the complete variable domain is DAGVTQSPTHLIKTRGQQVTLRCSPKSGHDTVSWYQQALGQGPQFIFQYYEEEERQRGNFPDRFSGHQFPNYSSELNVNALLLGDSALYLCASSLSLGNTEAFFGQGTRLTVV.